This T cell receptor beta chain comes out of a study of STAT3 mutations in large granular lymphocyte leukemia. General study findings and limits: In some patients, a small highly pathogenic clone possibly went undetected. Every T-LGLL patient had at least one immunodominant TCRbeta clonotype.

The table lists this clone with a count of one. Its cognate antigen is unknown. The table came from immunoSEQ multiplex PCR; TCRdb's copy has only in-frame clones and leaves some out. This sample has approximately 42,000 clones; around 80% occur once, and the top ten carry less than 0.55%. Per germline, CDR1 ENHRY and CDR2 SYGVKD. Trimming took off 6 bases at V and 4 bases at J, with 10 bases between the two ends. CDR3 size: 13 residues. This TCR was sampled from a human donor with T large granular lymphocyte leukemia. Some clones in this sample may be carry-over from other donors' samples. This chain connects TRBV10-3 to TRBJ1-3; D is perhaps TRBD1 (6 bases). The sequenced sample was PBMCs. The DNA of the CDR3 is TGTGCCATCAGCCCAGGACAGGGAAACACCATATATTTT. It is translated as CAISPGQGNTIYF.